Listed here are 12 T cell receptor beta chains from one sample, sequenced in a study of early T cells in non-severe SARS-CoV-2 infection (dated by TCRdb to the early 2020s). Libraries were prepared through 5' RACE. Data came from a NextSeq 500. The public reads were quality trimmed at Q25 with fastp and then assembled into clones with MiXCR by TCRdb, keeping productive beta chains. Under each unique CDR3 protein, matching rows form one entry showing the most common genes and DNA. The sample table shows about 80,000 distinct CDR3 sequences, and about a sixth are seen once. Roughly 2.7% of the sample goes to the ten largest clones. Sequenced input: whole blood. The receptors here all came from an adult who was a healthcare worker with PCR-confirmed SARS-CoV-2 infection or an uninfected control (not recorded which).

The DNA for the CDR3 is TGTGCCAGCAGAGTGGGGAGCGCGGGCTACGAGCAGTACTTC. Residues: CASRVGSAGYEQYF. The chain combines TRBV6-5 with TRBJ2-7, with D possibly TRBD2 on 5 matching bases. Trimming shortened V by 6 bases and J by 3 bases, and 15 bases separated the two germline ends. Germline lookup yields CDR1 MNHEY and CDR2 SVGAGI. The CDR3 spans 14 residues.

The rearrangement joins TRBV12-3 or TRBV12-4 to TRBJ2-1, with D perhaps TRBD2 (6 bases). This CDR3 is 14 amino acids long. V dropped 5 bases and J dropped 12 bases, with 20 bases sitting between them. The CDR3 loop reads CASSPIGTVAWQFF. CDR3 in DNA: TGTGCCAGCAGTCCTATCGGGACTGTGGCCTGGCAGTTCTTC.

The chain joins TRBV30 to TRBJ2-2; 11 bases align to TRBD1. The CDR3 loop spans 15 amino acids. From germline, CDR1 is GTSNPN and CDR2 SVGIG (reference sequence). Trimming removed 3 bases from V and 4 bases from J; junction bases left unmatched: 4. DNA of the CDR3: TGTGCCTGGAGCCCCGGGACAGGGGGCACCGGGGAGCTGTTTTTT. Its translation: CAWSPGTGGTGELFF. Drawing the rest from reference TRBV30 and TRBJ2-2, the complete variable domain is SQTIHQWPATLVQPVGSPLSLECTVEGTSNPNLYWYRQAAGRGLQLLFYSVGIGQISSEVPQNLSASRPQDRQFILSSKKLLLSDSGFYLCAWSPGTGGTGELFFGEGSRLTVL.

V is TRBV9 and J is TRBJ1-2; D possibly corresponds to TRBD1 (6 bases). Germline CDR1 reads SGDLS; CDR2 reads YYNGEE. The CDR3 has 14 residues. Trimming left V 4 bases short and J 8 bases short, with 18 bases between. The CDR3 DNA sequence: TGTGCCAGCAGCTCCGGTGTGGGGGCGCGGGGCTACACCTTC. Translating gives CASSSGVGARGYTF.

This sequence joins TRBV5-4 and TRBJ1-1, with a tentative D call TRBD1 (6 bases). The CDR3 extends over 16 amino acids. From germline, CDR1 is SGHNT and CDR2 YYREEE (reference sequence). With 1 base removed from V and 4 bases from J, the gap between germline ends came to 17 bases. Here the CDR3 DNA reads TGTGCCAGCAGCTTGTCGAATTCGAACAGGGTCACTGAAGCTTTCTTT. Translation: CASSLSNSNRVTEAFF.

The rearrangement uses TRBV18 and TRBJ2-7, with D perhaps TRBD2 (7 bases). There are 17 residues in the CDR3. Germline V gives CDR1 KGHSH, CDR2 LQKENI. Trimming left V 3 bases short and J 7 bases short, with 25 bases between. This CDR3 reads CASSPLGGAVAPWEQYF. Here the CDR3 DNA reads TGTGCCAGCTCACCCCTAGGGGGGGCGGTCGCCCCGTGGGAGCAGTACTTC.

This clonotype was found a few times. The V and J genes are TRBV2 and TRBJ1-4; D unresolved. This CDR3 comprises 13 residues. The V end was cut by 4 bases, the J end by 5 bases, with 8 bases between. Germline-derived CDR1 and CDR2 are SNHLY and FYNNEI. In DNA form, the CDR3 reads TGTGCCAGCAGTGCTCCGCGGAATGAAAAACTGTTTTTT. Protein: CASSAPRNEKLFF.

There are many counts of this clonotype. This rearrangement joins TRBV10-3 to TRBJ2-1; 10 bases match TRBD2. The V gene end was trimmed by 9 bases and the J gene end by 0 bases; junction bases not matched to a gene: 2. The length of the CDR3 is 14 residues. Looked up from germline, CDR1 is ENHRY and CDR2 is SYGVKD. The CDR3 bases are TGTGCCATTGGACTAGCGGACTCCTACAATGAGCAGTTCTTC. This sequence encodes CAIGLADSYNEQFF.

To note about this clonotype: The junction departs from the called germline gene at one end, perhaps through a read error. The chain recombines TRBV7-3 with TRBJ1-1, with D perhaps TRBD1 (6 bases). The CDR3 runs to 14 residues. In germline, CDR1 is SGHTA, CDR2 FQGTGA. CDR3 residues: CVSSPGAPNTEAFF. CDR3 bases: TGTGTCAGCAGCCCGGGGGCCCCGAACACTGAAGCTTTCTTT.

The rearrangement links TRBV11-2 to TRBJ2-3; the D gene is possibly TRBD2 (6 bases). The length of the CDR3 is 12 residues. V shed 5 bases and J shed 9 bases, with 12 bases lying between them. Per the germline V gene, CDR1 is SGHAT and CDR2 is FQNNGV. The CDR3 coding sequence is TGTGCCAGCAGCCAGGAGGGAGGCACGCAGTATTTT. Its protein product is CASSQEGGTQYF.

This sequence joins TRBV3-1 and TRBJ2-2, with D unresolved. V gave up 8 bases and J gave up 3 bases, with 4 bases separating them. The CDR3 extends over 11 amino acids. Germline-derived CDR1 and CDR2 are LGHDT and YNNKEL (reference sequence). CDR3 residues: CASGHTGELFF. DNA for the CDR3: TGTGCCAGCGGACACACCGGGGAGCTGTTTTTT.

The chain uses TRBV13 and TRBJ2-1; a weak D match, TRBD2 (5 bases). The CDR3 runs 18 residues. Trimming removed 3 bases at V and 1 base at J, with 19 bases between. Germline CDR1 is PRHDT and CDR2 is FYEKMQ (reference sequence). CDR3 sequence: CASSFSLPVGVSYNEQFF. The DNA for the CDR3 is TGTGCCAGCAGCTTCTCGCTCCCCGTGGGAGTTTCCTACAATGAGCAGTTCTTC. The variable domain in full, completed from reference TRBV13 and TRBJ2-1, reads AAGVIQSPRHLIKEKRETATLKCYPIPRHDTVYWYQQGPGQDPQFLISFYEKMQSDKGSIPDRFSAQQFSDYHSELNMSSLELGDSALYFCASSFSLPVGVSYNEQFFGPGTRLTVL.